This TCR beta chain is drawn from a study of CD8+ T cells in alopecia areata. Study overall: Tofacitinib continued for 6 to 18 months and was then withheld for 6 months. Study-level results: Affected lesional scalp, above all in alopecia totalis/universalis, was more clonal than normal scalp.

Lesional scalp punch biopsies and peripheral blood were collected from alopecia areata patients. RNA extraction and reverse transcription yielded cDNA as sequencing template. Sequenced by immunoSEQ multiplex PCR; TCRdb stores in-frame clones only, minus some. The sample holds roughly 97,000 clones, 41% seen once. On this clone: Its target is not known.

The V gene's germline CDR1 is ENHRY and CDR2 SYGVKD. The CDR3 extends over 13 amino acids. V was pared by 10 bases and J by 0 bases, with 13 bases between. Sequencing was carried out using CD4+ T cells sorted from blood. V is TRBV10-3 and J is TRBJ2-7; D not resolved. The sequence was collected from a human donor with alopecia areata. The CDR3 DNA is TGTGCCACCAACCCTGAGCCCTCCTACGAGCAGTACTTC. As protein: CATNPEPSYEQYF.